This TCR beta chain was recovered during a study of T cell responses to AZD1222 COVID-19 vaccine. Regarding the study as a whole: The study found Spike-specific TCR breadth and depth rose after two AZD1222 doses. The span of vaccine-associated CD4 TCRs extended across spike, with dominance at 160-218 and 743-854.

Some clones are missing from TCRdb's copy, which holds only in-frame ones; the method was immunoSEQ multiplex PCR. This table holds 170,000 or so clones, roughly nine tenths found once. Of note for this clone: The antigen is not known.

The CDR3 has 13 amino acids. V shed 3 bases and J shed 10 bases, with 14 bases lying between them. Germline CDR1 SGHTA, CDR2 FQGNSA. The source was peripheral blood, collected on day 0 of AZD1222 vaccination. The V call is TRBV7-2, the J call TRBJ2-3; the D gene is possibly TRBD2 (6 bases). This receptor was taken from an adult in good health. This CDR3 reads CASSLEGPGAQYF. CDR3 coding DNA: TGTGCCAGCAGCTTGGAGGGGCCCGGTGCGCAGTATTTT.